The 8 T cell receptor beta chains below come from one sample, sequenced in a study of shared clonotypes between healthy human individuals (dated by TCRdb to 2018 to 2021). The library was generated by the immunoSEQ multiplex PCR assay. The table comes from immuneACCESS by way of TCRdb, which keeps in-frame sequences with V and J called. Part of the clones is missing from these tables; in studies checked, under half for an unresolved V gene and the rest for unknown reasons. The sample table contains around 2,100,000 clones; only one count was recorded for about 95% of them. The ten top clones hold under 1.5% of the sample. CD8 naive samples were obtained by positive selection for CCR7 among CD45RO-negative cells, yielding a CD45RA+CCR7+ population from which TemRA cells were excluded. Sequences were obtained from naive CD8+ T cells sorted from blood. The cell subset or site tag for this specimen amounts to: CD45RA+CCR7+. All receptors derive from a man between 18 and 35 years old in good health.

With regard to this clone: Other DNA sequences of this sample code for an identical CDR3. The chain combines TRBV7-8 with TRBJ1-1; 9 bases line up with TRBD1. Germline V gives CDR1 SGHVS, CDR2 FQNEAQ. This CDR3 is 14 amino acids long. V lost 4 bases, J lost 3 bases, and 3 bases stayed unmatched. CDR3 residues: CASSSGQGYTEAFF. The CDR3 DNA reads as TGTGCCAGCAGCTCCGGACAGGGGTACACTGAAGCTTTCTTT.

In regard to this clone: The CDR3 end shows no conserved phenylalanine or tryptophan, and so a read error is likely. The DNA is omitted, as the CDR3 cannot be located on it reliably, and the CDR3 follows TCRdb's listing. This chain connects TRBV4-1 to TRBJ1-2; TRBD1, the table's D call, was not compared with the DNA. A total of 16 residues make up the CDR3, ends included. Germline V lookup: CDR1 MGHRA, CDR2 YSYEKL. The CDR3 spells CASSQDITVTGGIVSL.

This clone was counted a few times. The chain recombines TRBV4-1 with TRBJ1-2; the D is unclear. CDR3 length: 15 amino acids. V was cut by 0 bases and J by 4 bases, with 12 bases left in between. Germline CDR1 reads MGHRA; CDR2 reads YSYEKL. In DNA form, the CDR3 reads TGCGCCAGCAGCCAAGAAGATGGGCCCGGCTATGGCTACACCTTC. This codes for CASSQEDGPGYGYTF.

Concerning this clone: Other DNA sequences in the sample encode the same CDR3. This sequence joins TRBV4-3 and TRBJ2-2; unclear D gene. The CDR3 covers 14 residues. Germline V gene data show CDR1 as LGHNA and CDR2 as YSLEER. Deletions cut 0 bases from V and 2 bases from J, with 4 bases between. CDR3 region: CASSQEGNTGELFF. The CDR3 DNA is TGCGCCAGCAGCCAAGAGGGAAACACCGGGGAGCTGTTTTTT.

The V and J genes are TRBV5-4 and TRBJ2-5; D might be TRBD1 (5 bases). V was shortened by 3 bases and J by 5 bases, with 14 bases between the two germline ends. CDR3 length: 14 amino acids. CDR1 is SGHNT, CDR2 YYREEE, per germline (reference sequence). This chain's CDR3 is CASSWGASEETQYF. DNA for the CDR3: TGTGCCAGCAGCTGGGGCGCGTCAGAGGAGACCCAGTACTTC.

The chain recombines TRBV11-2 with TRBJ2-7; D is unclear. The CDR3 spans 15 residues. Per germline, CDR1 SGHAT and CDR2 FQNNGV. The germline V and J ends were trimmed by 6 bases and 1 base, with 16 bases remaining between them. The CDR3 DNA reads as TGTGCCAGCAGTTACTCTGCCGGGTCGTCCTACGAGCAGTACTTC. Amino acid sequence: CASSYSAGSSYEQYF.

The chain joins TRBV18 to TRBJ2-7; 9 bases are a match to TRBD1. The CDR3 is 17 residues long. V lost 3 bases, J lost 3 bases, and 12 bases stayed unmatched. Germline-derived CDR1 and CDR2 are KGHSH and LQKENI. DNA for the CDR3: TGTGCCAGCTCACCGGTAGACACAGGGGGCGAATACTACGAGCAGTACTTC. It specifies CASSPVDTGGEYYEQYF. Combining the CDR3 with reference TRBV18 and TRBJ2-7 gives the whole variable domain NAGVMQNPRHLVRRRGQEARLRCSPMKGHSHVYWYRQLPEEGLKFMVYLQKENIIDESGMPKERFSAEFPKEGPSILRIQQVVRGDSAAYFCASSPVDTGGEYYEQYFGPGTRLTVT.

This sequence joins TRBV18 and TRBJ2-5; D possibly corresponds to TRBD2 (5 bases). Germline assignment: CDR1 KGHSH and CDR2 LQKENI. Between the trimmed V and J ends, which lost 3 bases and 1 base, there was a span of 18 bases. The CDR3 totals 17 residues. The CDR3 DNA reads TGTGCCAGCTCACCTTCCAAGGAGGCGGTACTCCAAGAGACCCAGTACTTC. Amino acids: CASSPSKEAVLQETQYF.